This T cell receptor (beta chain) was observed in a study of glioma-infiltrating T cells. Whole-study context: Glioblastomas were WHO grade IV, sampled at first diagnosis; low-grade were grade II. Blood libraries targeted about 4- to 11-fold coverage of about one million T cells. Whole-study findings and limits: Gliomas, especially low-grade, showed above-expected tissue-blood divergence; non-neoplastic patients showed below.

Amplification of TCR alpha and beta CDR3 regions from RNA used iRepertoire nested multiplex PCR. TCRdb reprocessed the multiplex PCR reads with MiXCR, giving one entry per CDR3 protein. The table lists more than 350,000 distinct CDR3 sequences, 41% of them singletons. Of note for this clonotype: Its antigen is not identified.

The CDR3 is 12 amino acids. CDR1 SNHLY and CDR2 FYNNEI come from the germline V gene. Trimming cost V 9 bases and J 2 bases, with 11 bases left between them. This clonotype was sampled from a human donor with low-grade glioma or glioblastoma, undergoing nonglioma brain surgery, or in good health (not recorded which). The sample consisted of glioma tissue, nonneoplastic brain tissue, or PBMCs (not recorded which). The J gene is TRBJ2-7, the V gene TRBV2, with D perhaps being TRBD1 or TRBD2 (6 bases each). In DNA, the CDR3 is TGTGCCAGGCGGGACACAACCTACGAGCAGTACTTC. It codes for CARRDTTYEQYF.